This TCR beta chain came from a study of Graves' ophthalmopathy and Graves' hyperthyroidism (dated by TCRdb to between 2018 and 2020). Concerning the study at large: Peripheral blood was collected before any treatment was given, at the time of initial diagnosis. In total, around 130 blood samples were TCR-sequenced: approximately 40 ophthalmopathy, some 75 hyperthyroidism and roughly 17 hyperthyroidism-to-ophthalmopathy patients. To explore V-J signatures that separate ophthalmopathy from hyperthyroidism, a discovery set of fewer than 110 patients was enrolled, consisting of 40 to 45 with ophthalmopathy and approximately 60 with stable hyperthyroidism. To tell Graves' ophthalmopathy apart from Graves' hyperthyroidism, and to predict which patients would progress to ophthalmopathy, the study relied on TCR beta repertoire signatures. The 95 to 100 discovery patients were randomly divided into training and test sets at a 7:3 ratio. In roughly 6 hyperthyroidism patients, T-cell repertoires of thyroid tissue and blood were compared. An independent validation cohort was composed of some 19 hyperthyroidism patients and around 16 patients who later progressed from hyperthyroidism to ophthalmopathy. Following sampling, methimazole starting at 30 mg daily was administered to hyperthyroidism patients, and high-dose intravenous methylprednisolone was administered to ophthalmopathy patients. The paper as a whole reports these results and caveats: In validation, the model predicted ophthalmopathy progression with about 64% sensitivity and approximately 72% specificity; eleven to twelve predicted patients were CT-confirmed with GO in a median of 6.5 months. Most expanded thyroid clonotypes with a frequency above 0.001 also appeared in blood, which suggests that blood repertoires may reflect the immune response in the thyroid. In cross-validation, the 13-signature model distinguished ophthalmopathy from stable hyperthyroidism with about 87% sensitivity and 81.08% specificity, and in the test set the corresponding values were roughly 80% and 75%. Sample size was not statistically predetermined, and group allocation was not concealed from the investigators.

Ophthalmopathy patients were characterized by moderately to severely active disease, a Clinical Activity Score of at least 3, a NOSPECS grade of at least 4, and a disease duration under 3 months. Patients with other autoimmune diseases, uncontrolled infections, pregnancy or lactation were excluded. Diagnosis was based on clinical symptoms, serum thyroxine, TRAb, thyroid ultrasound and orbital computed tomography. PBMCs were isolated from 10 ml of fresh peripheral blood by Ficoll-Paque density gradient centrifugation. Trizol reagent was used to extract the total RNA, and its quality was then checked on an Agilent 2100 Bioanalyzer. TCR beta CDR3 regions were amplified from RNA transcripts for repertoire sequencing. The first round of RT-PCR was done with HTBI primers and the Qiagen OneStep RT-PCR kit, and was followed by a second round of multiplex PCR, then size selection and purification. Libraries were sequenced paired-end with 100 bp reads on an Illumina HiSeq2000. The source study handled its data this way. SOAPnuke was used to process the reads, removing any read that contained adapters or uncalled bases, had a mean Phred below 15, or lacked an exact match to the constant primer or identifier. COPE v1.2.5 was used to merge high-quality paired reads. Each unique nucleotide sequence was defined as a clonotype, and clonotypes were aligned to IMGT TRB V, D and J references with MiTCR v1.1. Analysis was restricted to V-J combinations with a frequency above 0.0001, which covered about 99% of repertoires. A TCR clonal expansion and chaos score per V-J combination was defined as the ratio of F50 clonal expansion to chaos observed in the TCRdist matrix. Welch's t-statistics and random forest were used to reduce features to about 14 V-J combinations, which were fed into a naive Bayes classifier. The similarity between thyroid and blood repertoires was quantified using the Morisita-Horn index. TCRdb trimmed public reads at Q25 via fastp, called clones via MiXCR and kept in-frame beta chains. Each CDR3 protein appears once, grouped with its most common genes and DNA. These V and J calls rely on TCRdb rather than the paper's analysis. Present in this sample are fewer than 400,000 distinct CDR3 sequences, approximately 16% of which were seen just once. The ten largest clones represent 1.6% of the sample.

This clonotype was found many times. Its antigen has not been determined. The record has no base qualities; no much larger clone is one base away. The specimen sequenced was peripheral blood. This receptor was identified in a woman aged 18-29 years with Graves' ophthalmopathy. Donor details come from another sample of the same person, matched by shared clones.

In nucleotides, the sequence is TGTGCCAGCAGTGCCACAGGGGGTTCCTCACCCCAGCATTTT. The resulting protein is CASSATGGSSPQHF. The chain joins TRBV27 to TRBJ1-5, with 8 bases matching TRBD1. Trimming takes 5 bases off V and 10 bases off J; junction bases not matched to a gene: 10. The germline V gene (reference sequence) provides CDR1 MNHEY and CDR2 SMNVEV. Including the terminal cysteine and phenylalanine, the CDR3 comprises 14 residues. Only the CDR3 DNA stays, 42 bases, in frame from base 1.